This T cell receptor (beta chain) derives from a study of blood T cell repertoires in COVID-19. This CDR3 is built from 14 residues. V was pared by 5 bases and J by 6 bases, with 14 bases between. Germline CDR1 is PRHDT and CDR2 is FYEKMQ (reference sequence). Some clones are missing from TCRdb's copy, which holds only in-frame ones; the method was immunoSEQ multiplex PCR. The table includes 150,000 or so clones, almost 80% detected once. Sequenced input: PBMCs or T cells enriched from blood (not recorded which). The clonotype originates from a woman aged 45-65 years who had recovered from COVID-19. V and J are TRBV13 and TRBJ1-5; D remains unclear. The CDR3 spells CASSQAGRGQPQHF. The CDR3 region has the DNA TGTGCCAGCAGCCAAGCGGGTAGAGGTCAGCCCCAGCATTTT.